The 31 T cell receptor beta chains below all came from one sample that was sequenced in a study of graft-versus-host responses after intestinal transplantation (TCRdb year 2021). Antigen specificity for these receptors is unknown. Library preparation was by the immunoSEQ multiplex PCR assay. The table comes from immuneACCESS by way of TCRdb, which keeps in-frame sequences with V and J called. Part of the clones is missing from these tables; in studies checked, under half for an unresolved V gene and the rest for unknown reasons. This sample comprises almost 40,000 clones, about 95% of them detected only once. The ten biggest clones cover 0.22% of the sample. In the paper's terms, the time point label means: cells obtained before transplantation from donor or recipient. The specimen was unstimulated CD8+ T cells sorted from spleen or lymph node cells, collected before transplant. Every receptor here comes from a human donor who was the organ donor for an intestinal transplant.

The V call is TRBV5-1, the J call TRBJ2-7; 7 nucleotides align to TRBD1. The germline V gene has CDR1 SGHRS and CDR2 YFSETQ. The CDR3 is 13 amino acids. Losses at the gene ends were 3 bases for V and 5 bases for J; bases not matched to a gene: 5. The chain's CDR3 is CASSSDRDDEQYF. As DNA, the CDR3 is TGCGCCAGCAGCTCCGACAGGGACGACGAGCAGTACTTC.

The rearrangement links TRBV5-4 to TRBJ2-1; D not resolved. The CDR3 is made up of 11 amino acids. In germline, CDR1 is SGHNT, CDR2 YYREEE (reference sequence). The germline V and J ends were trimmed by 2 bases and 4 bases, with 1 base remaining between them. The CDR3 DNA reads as TGTGCCAGCAGCTTATACAATGAGCAGTTCTTC. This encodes CASSLYNEQFF.

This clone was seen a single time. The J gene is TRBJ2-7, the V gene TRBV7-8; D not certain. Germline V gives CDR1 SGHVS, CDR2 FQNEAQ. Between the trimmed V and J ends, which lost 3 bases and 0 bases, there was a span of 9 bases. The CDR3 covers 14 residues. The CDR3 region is CASSFSRPSYEQYF. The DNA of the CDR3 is TGTGCCAGCAGCTTTTCCAGGCCCTCCTACGAGCAGTACTTC.

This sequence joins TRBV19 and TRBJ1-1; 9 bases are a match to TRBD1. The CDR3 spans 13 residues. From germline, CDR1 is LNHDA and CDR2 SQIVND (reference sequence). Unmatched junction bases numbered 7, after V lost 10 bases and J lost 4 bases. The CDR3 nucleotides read TGTGCCACCGCCGGGACAGGGATCACTGAAGCTTTCTTT. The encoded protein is CATAGTGITEAFF.

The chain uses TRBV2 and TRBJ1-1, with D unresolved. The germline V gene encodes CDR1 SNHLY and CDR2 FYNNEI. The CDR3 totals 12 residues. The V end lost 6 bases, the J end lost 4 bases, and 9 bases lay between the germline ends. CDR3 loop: CASSKGSTEAFF. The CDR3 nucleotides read TGTGCCAGCAGCAAGGGAAGCACTGAAGCTTTCTTT.

CDR3: CASSTELRGLYGYTF. The CDR3 DNA reads TGTGCCAGTAGTACGGAACTCAGGGGGCTCTATGGCTACACCTTC. V and J are TRBV19 and TRBJ1-2; 8 bases line up with TRBD1. The V gene end was trimmed by 4 bases and the J gene end by 4 bases; junction bases not matched to a gene: 8. The CDR3 covers 15 residues. CDR1 is LNHDA and CDR2 is SQIVND in the germline V gene (reference sequence).

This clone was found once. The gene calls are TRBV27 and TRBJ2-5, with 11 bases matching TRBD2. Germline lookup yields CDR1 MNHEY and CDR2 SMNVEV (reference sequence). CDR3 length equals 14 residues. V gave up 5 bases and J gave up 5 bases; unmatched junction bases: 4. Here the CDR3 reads CASSVAGGWETQYF. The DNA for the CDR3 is TGTGCCAGCAGTGTAGCGGGGGGGTGGGAGACCCAGTACTTC.

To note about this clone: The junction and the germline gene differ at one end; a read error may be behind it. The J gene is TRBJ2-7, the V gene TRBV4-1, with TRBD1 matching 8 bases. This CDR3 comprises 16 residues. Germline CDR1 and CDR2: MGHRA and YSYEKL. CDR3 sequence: CASSEEGMTGAYEQYF. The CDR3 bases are TGCGCCAGCAGCGAAGAGGGGATGACAGGGGCCTACGAGCAGTACTTC.

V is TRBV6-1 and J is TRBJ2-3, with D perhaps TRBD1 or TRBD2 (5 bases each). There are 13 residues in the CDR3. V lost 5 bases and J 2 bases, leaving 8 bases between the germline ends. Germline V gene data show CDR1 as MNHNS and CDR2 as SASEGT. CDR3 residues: CASSWDPTDTQYF. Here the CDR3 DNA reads TGTGCCAGCAGTTGGGACCCCACAGATACGCAGTATTTT.

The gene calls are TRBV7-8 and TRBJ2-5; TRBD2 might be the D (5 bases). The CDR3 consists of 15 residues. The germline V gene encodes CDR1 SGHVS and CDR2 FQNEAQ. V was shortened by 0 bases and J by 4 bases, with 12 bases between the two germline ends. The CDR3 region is CASSLAPEVPETQYF. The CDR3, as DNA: TGTGCCAGCAGCTTAGCCCCGGAGGTCCCAGAGACCCAGTACTTC.

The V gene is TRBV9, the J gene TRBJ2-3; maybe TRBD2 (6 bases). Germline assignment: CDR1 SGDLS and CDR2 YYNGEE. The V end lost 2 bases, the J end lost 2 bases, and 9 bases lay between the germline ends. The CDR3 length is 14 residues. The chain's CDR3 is CASSVSGNTDTQYF. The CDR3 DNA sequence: TGTGCCAGCAGCGTTAGCGGAAACACAGATACGCAGTATTTT.

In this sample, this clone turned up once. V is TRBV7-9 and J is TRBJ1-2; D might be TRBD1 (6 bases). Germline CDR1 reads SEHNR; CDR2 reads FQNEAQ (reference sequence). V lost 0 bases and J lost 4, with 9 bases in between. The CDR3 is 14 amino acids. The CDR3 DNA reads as TGTGCCAGCAGCTTAGCGGGGGGCTTCTATGGCTACACCTTC. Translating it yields CASSLAGGFYGYTF. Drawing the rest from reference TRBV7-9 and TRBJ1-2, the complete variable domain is DTGVSQNPRHKITKRGQNVTFRCDPISEHNRLYWYRQTLGQGPEFLTYFQNEAQLEKSRLLSDRFSAERPKGSFSTLEIQRTEQGDSAMYLCASSLAGGFYGYTFGSGTRLTVV.

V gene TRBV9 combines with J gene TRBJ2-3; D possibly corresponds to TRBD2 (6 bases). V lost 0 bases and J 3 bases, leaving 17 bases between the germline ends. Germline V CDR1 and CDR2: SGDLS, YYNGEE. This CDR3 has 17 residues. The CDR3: CASSVEGAGQSTDTQYF. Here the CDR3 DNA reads TGTGCCAGCAGCGTAGAGGGAGCGGGCCAGAGTACAGATACGCAGTATTTT.

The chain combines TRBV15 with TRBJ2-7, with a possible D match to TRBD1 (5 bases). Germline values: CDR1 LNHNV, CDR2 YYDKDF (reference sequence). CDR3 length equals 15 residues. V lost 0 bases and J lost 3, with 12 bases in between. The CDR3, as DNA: TGTGCCACCAGCAGAGAGGCAGGGAACTTCTACGAGCAGTACTTC. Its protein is CATSREAGNFYEQYF.

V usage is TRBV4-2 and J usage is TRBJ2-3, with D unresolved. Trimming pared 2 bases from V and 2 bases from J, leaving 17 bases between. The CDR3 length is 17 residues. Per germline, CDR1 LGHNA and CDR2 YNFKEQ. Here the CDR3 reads CASSQHRLGSYTDTQYF. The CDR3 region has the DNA TGTGCCAGCAGCCAACATAGACTCGGGTCTTACACAGATACGCAGTATTTT.

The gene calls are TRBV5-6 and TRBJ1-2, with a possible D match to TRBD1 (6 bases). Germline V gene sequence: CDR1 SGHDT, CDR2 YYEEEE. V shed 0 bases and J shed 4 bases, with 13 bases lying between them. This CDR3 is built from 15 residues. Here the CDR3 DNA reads TGTGCCAGCAGCTTGGGAAGGGACACTTCCTATGGCTACACCTTC. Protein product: CASSLGRDTSYGYTF.

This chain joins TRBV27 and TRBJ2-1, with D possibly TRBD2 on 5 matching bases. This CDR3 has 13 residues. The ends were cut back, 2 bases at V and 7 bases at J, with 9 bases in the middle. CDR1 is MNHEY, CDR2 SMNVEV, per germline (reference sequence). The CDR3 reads CASSLGRWNEQFF. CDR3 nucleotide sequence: TGTGCCAGCAGTTTAGGGAGATGGAATGAGCAGTTCTTC.

CDR3 in amino acids: CASSKGDYGYTF. The DNA of the CDR3 is TGTGCCAGCAGTAAGGGGGACTATGGCTACACCTTC. This chain connects TRBV27 to TRBJ1-2, with TRBD1 as a possible D gene (6 bases). V lost 5 bases, J lost 3 bases, and 7 bases lay in between. The CDR3 extends over 12 amino acids. Germline CDR1 MNHEY, CDR2 SMNVEV (reference sequence).

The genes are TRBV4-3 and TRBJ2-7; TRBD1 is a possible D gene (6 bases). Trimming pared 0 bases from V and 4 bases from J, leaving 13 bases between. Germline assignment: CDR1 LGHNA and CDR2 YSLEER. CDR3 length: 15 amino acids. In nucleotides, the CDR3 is TGCGCCAGCAGCCAAGAAGTAAACAGGGTATACGAGCAGTACTTC. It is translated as CASSQEVNRVYEQYF.

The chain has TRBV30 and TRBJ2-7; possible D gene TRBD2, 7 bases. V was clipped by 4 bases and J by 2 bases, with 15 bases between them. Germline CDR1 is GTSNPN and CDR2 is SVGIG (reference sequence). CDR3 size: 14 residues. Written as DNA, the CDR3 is TGTGCCTGGACCTCTACGGGGGGCCCCTACGAGCAGTACTTC. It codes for CAWTSTGGPYEQYF. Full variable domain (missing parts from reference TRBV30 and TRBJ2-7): SQTIHQWPATLVQPVGSPLSLECTVEGTSNPNLYWYRQAAGRGLQLLFYSVGIGQISSEVPQNLSASRPQDRQFILSSKKLLLSDSGFYLCAWTSTGGPYEQYFGPGTRLTVT.

CDR3 DNA: TGTGCCAGCAGCCTTCGACTAGCGGGGACCTACAATGAGCAGTTCTTC. Its translation: CASSLRLAGTYNEQFF. This sequence joins TRBV7-8 and TRBJ2-1; 11 bases fit TRBD2. The CDR3 is 16 amino acids. V lost 5 bases to trimming and J lost 2 bases; unmatched junction nucleotides: 5. Germline assignment: CDR1 SGHVS and CDR2 FQNEAQ.

The CDR3 DNA sequence: TGCAGTGCTAGTAGGGTTGACGAGCAGTACTTC. Amino acids: CSASRVDEQYF. The gene calls are TRBV20-1 and TRBJ2-7, with D hard to call. This CDR3 has 11 amino acids. Deletions cut 3 bases from V and 5 bases from J, with 8 bases between. Germline V gene lookup returns CDR1 DFQATT and CDR2 SNEGSKA (reference sequence).

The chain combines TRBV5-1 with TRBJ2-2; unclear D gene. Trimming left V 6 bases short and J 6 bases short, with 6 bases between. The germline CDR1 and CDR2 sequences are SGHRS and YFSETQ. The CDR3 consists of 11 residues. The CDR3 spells CASNLAGELFF. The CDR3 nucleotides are TGCGCCAGCAATTTAGCCGGGGAGCTGTTTTTT.

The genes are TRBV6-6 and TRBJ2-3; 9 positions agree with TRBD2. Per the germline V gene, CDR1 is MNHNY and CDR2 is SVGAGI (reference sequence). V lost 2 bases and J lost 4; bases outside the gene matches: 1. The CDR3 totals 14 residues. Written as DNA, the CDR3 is TGTGCCAGCAGTTACGGCGGGGGGGCAGATACGCAGTATTTT. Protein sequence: CASSYGGGADTQYF.

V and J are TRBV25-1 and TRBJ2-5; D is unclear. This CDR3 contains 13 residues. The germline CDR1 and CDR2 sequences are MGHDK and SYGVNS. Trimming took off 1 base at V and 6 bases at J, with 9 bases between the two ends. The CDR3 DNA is TGTGCCAGCAGTGAATCCCCCCCCAAGACCCAGTACTTC. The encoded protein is CASSESPPKTQYF.

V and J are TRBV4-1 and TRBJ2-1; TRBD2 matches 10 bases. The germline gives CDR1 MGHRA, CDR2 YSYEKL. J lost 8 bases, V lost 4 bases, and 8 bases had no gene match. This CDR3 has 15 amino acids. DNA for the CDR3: TGCGCCAGCAGCCTTATGGCTAGCGGGAGCCATGAGCAGTTCTTC. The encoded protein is CASSLMASGSHEQFF.

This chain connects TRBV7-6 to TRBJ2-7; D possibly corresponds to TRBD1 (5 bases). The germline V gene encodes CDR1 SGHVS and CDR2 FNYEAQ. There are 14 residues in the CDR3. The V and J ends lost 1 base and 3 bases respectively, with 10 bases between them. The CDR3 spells CASSLGETVYEQYF. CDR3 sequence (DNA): TGTGCCAGCAGCTTAGGCGAGACAGTCTACGAGCAGTACTTC.

CDR3 in amino acids: CASSYGQEDTQYF. In nucleotides, the CDR3 is TGCGCCAGCAGCTATGGACAGGAAGATACGCAGTATTTT. The rearrangement links TRBV5-1 to TRBJ2-3; 7 positions agree with TRBD1. Germline-derived CDR1 and CDR2 are SGHRS and YFSETQ. V trimming: 3 bases; J trimming: 5 bases; junction bases outside the gene matches: 3. There are 13 residues in the CDR3.

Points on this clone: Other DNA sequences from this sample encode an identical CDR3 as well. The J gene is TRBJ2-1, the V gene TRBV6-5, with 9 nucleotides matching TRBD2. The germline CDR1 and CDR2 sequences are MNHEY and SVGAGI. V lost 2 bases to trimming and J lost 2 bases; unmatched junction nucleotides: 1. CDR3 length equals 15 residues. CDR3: CASSYGGGAYNEQFF. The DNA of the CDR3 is TGTGCCAGCAGTTACGGCGGGGGGGCCTACAATGAGCAGTTCTTC.

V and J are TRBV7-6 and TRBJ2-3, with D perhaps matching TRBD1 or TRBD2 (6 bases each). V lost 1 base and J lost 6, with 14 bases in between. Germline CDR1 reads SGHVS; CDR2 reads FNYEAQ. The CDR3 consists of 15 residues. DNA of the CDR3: TGTGCCAGCAGCTTAGGGGGGGCCGTTGGGGATACGCAGTATTTT. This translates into CASSLGGAVGDTQYF.

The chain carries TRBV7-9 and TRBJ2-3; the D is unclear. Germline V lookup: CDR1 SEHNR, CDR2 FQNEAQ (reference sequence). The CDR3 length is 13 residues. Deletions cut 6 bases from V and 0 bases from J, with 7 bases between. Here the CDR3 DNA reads TGTGCCAGCAGTTCGGACAGCACAGATACGCAGTATTTT. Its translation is CASSSDSTDTQYF. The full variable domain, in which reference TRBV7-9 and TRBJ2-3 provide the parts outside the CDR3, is DTGVSQNPRHKITKRGQNVTFRCDPISEHNRLYWYRQTLGQGPEFLTYFQNEAQLEKSRLLSDRFSAERPKGSFSTLEIQRTEQGDSAMYLCASSSDSTDTQYFGPGTRLTVL.